The 6 T cell receptor beta chains below all came from one sample that was sequenced in a study of T cell responses to AZD1222 COVID-19 vaccine. Some clones are missing from TCRdb's copy, which holds only in-frame ones; the method was immunoSEQ multiplex PCR. Among approximately 110,000 clones listed, 85% to 90% were seen once. The starting material was peripheral blood, obtained on day 0 of AZD1222 vaccination. All receptors derive from an adult in good health.

The chain has TRBV5-8 and TRBJ1-1; D not resolved. This CDR3 spans 14 amino acids. Per germline, CDR1 SGHTS and CDR2 YDEGEE. The germline V and J ends were trimmed by 2 bases and 0 bases, with 8 bases remaining between them. CDR3: CASSFRTVNTEAFF. For the CDR3, the DNA is TGTGCCAGCAGCTTCCGGACCGTGAACACTGAAGCTTTCTTT. Complete variable domain (other parts from reference TRBV5-8 and TRBJ1-1): EAGVTQSPTHLIKTRGQQATLRCSPISGHTSVYWYQQALGLGLQFLLWYDEGEERNRGNFPPRFSGRQFPNYSSELNVNALELEDSALYLCASSFRTVNTEAFFGQGTRLTVV.

V is TRBV7-9 and J is TRBJ2-7; TRBD1 or TRBD2 may be the D gene (5 bases each). CDR1 and CDR2 (germline): SEHNR, FQNEAQ (reference sequence). CDR3 length equals 15 residues. V lost 0 bases and J lost 3, with 12 bases in between. DNA of the CDR3: TGTGCCAGCAGCTTAGCGGTTGGGACGCACTACGAGCAGTACTTC. This gives the protein CASSLAVGTHYEQYF. The entire variable domain, with the rest obtained from reference TRBV7-9 and TRBJ2-7, is as follows: DTGVSQNPRHKITKRGQNVTFRCDPISEHNRLYWYRQTLGQGPEFLTYFQNEAQLEKSRLLSDRFSAERPKGSFSTLEIQRTEQGDSAMYLCASSLAVGTHYEQYFGPGTRLTVT.

The chain joins TRBV6-5 to TRBJ2-7; D is possibly TRBD1 or TRBD2 (5 bases each). Germline V gene data show CDR1 as MNHEY and CDR2 as SVGAGI. The CDR3 is 13 amino acids. V was clipped by 7 bases and J by 6 bases, with 16 bases between them. CDR3 sequence: CASNRPGPFEQYF. CDR3 coding DNA: TGTGCCAGCAACCGTCCGGGACCCTTCGAGCAGTACTTC.

In this sample, this clone turned up a few times. V usage is TRBV6-5 and J usage is TRBJ2-3; 8 nucleotides line up with TRBD1. The ends lost 4 bases at V and 1 base at J; junction bases unmatched: 7. The CDR3 length is 16 residues. Germline V gene sequence: CDR1 MNHEY, CDR2 SVGAGI. The CDR3 loop is CASSLPPGGGTDTQYF. The CDR3 DNA reads as TGTGCCAGCAGTTTACCCCCAGGGGGCGGCACAGATACGCAGTATTTT.

The chain recombines TRBV27 with TRBJ2-1, with TRBD2 matching 8 bases. CDR1 and CDR2 from the germline V gene are MNHEY and SMNVEV (reference sequence). The CDR3 covers 17 residues. V was clipped by 5 bases and J by 4 bases; unmatched bases: 13. The CDR3 bases are TGTGCCAGCAGTCGCGACCGTAGCGGGAAGGTTTACAATGAGCAGTTCTTC. This codes for CASSRDRSGKVYNEQFF.

The chain uses TRBV3-1 (or the pseudogene TRBV3-2) and TRBJ1-2, with 8 bases lining up with TRBD1. The junction had 8 bases not matched to a gene; V was cut back by 2 bases and J by 12 bases. CDR1 is LGHDT, CDR2 YNNKEL, per germline (reference sequence). The CDR3 length is 13 residues. The CDR3, as DNA: TGTGCCAGCAGCCAAACACAGGGGGTTGGGAACACCTTC. It is translated as CASSQTQGVGNTF.